This T cell receptor beta chain stems from a study of CD8 T cells in ankylosing spondylitis. This clonotype was recorded at least ten times. What it binds is unknown. The germline gives CDR1 SGDLS, CDR2 YYNGEE. This CDR3 has 16 amino acids. The V segment lost 0 bases and the J segment 5 bases; nucleotides outside the gene matches: 9. Study-level results: As reported, disease-linked clones showed significant enrichment in matched ankylosing spondylitis synovial fluid. Researchers report that disease-linked clones proved CD8+ and relatively rare in peripheral blood. Some motif variants were previously reported in reactive arthritis synovial fluid and blood. Ankylosing spondylitis blood appeared to carry a characteristic TCR beta motif of roughly eight highly homologous variants.

TCRdb reanalysed the 5' RACE reads using MiXCR and keeps one entry per CDR3 protein. The top ten clones hold about 5% of a sample with about 64,000 distinct CDR3 sequences, 6.2% of them seen once. The chain is built from TRBV9 and TRBJ2-7, with 9 bases aligning to TRBD1. Sequencing was performed on synovial fluid, either unsorted or a sorted T cell fraction (not recorded which). This clonotype was obtained from a male donor with ankylosing spondylitis. In nucleotides, the CDR3 is TGTGCCAGCAGCGTAGGAGGGGGGACAGGGATCCACGAGCAGTACTTC. The encoded protein is CASSVGGGTGIHEQYF.